Below are 29 T cell receptor beta chains sequenced from a single sample in a study of brain metastases from non-small cell lung cancer. Repertoires were generated with immunoSEQ multiplex PCR, while TCRdb's copy carries only in-frame clones and drops some. The repertoire consists of over a thousand clones, with roughly 89% occurring once and the leading ten covering about 7.5%. Material: tumor-adjacent normal tissue. All receptors come from a donor at least 40 years old with non-small cell lung cancer.

V gene TRBV27 combines with J gene TRBJ1-6, with TRBD1 identical over 7 bases. V lost 6 bases to trimming and J lost 13 bases; unmatched junction nucleotides: 15. The germline CDR1 and CDR2 sequences are MNHEY and SMNVEV (reference sequence). The CDR3 length is 15 residues. The CDR3 DNA follows: TGTGCCAGCAGCCCAGGGGGGACACAACCTTTCCCCCTCCACTTT. Its translation: CASSPGGTQPFPLHF.

The chain carries TRBV15 and TRBJ2-2; D perhaps matches TRBD1 (6 bases). This CDR3 is 15 amino acids long. V dropped 5 bases and J dropped 1 base, with 11 bases sitting between them. CDR1 and CDR2 (germline): LNHNV, YYDKDF (reference sequence). The DNA for the CDR3 is TGTGCCACCAGCCAGGGGACGGTGAACACCGGGGAGCTGTTTTTT. It encodes CATSQGTVNTGELFF.

CDR3 sequence (DNA): TGTGCCAGCATCGAACAGGGATCGAGCACTGAAGCTTTCTTT. It encodes CASIEQGSSTEAFF. The chain has TRBV6-5 and TRBJ1-1; a possible D gene is TRBD1 (6 bases). V was trimmed by 7 bases and J by 4 bases, leaving 16 bases between them. Germline V gives CDR1 MNHEY, CDR2 SVGAGI. The CDR3 runs to 14 residues.

In the case of this clone: The junction departs from germline at one end; a sequencing error may be responsible. V gene TRBV13 combines with J gene TRBJ2-3; possibly TRBD2 for D (6 bases). The CDR3 is made up of 14 amino acids. Germline assignment: CDR1 PRHDT and CDR2 FYEKMQ (reference sequence). The CDR3 here is CTSSDSRGRDTQYF. The CDR3 nucleotides read TGTACCAGCAGCGACTCCCGGGGGAGAGATACGCAGTATTTT. Complete variable domain (other parts from reference TRBV13 and TRBJ2-3): AAGVIQSPRHLIKEKRETATLKCYPIPRHDTVYWYQQGPGQDPQFLISFYEKMQSDKGSIPDRFSAQQFSDYHSELNMSSLELGDSALYFCTSSDSRGRDTQYFGPGTRLTVL.

The chain is built from TRBV27 and TRBJ1-2; D gene ambiguous. This CDR3 is 16 amino acids long. V was clipped by 6 bases and J by 2 bases, with 19 bases between them. CDR1 and CDR2 from the germline V gene are MNHEY and SMNVEV (reference sequence). The CDR3 protein is CASRSRQSLANYGYTF. CDR3 sequence (DNA): TGTGCCAGCAGATCCCGGCAGTCCCTTGCGAACTATGGCTACACCTTC.

The chain employs TRBV5-4 and TRBJ2-2, with a tentative D call TRBD1 (5 bases). Germline loops: CDR1 SGHNT, CDR2 YYREEE (reference sequence). This CDR3 has 14 residues. Trimming took 2 bases from V and 5 from J, leaving 10 bases between them. In DNA, the CDR3 is TGTGCCAGCAGCTTAAGGACAAAGACCGGGGAGCTGTTTTTT. As protein: CASSLRTKTGELFF. Variable domain in full (rest from reference TRBV5-4 and TRBJ2-2): ETGVTQSPTHLIKTRGQQVTLRCSSQSGHNTVSWYQQALGQGPQFIFQYYREEENGRGNFPPRFSGLQFPNYSSELNVNALELDDSALYLCASSLRTKTGELFFGEGSRLTVL.

Only a few counts were recorded for this clone. Written as DNA, the CDR3 is TGTGCCAGCACCCCAGGTCAGGTTCTGAGCGAGCAGTACGTC. Translated: CASTPGQVLSEQYV. The V and J genes are TRBV2 and TRBJ2-7; no clear D. Germline lookup yields CDR1 SNHLY and CDR2 FYNNEI. Trimming cost V 7 bases and J 6 bases, with 19 bases left between them. The CDR3 consists of 14 residues.

V is TRBV7-3 and J is TRBJ2-1; the D is unclear. V was shortened by 4 bases and J by 5 bases, with 9 bases between the two germline ends. CDR1 and CDR2 from the germline V gene are SGHTA and FQGTGA. The CDR3 sequence is 13 residues long. DNA for the CDR3: TGTGCCAGCAGCTCATTTGTAGACAATGAGCAGTTCTTC. It translates to CASSSFVDNEQFF.

The chain links TRBV5-1 to TRBJ2-2, with D tentatively TRBD1 (6 bases). V lost 1 base to trimming and J lost 6 bases, with 16 bases between them. This CDR3 comprises 16 residues. CDR1 SGHRS and CDR2 YFSETQ come from the germline V gene. The CDR3 sequence is CASSLLETGPSGELFF. The DNA for the CDR3 is TGCGCCAGCAGCTTGTTAGAGACAGGCCCATCCGGGGAGCTGTTTTTT. The entire variable domain, with the rest obtained from reference TRBV5-1 and TRBJ2-2, is as follows: KAGVTQTPRYLIKTRGQQVTLSCSPISGHRSVSWYQQTPGQGLQFLFEYFSETQRNKGNFPGRFSGRQFSNSRSEMNVSTLELGDSALYLCASSLLETGPSGELFFGEGSRLTVL.

This clone was observed a handful of times. The chain joins TRBV21-1 to TRBJ2-2; no DNA check was done on the table's D call, TRBD2. TRBV21-1 is listed as a pseudogene. CDR3 size: 15 residues. The CDR3 reads CASSKVREATGELFF. The CDR3 DNA is TGTGCCAGCAGCAAAGTTCGGGAGGCCACCGGGGAGCTGTTTTTT.

This clone was detected only a few times. The genes are TRBV7-2 and TRBJ1-1; weak D call: TRBD1 (5 bases). V dropped 3 bases and J dropped 8 bases, with 19 bases sitting between them. Per germline, CDR1 SGHTA and CDR2 FQGNSA. This CDR3 comprises 15 residues. The CDR3 loop reads CASSFKEISTAEAFF. The DNA of the CDR3 is TGTGCCAGCAGCTTTAAAGAAATTTCGACAGCAGAAGCTTTCTTT.

The rearrangement uses TRBV5-6 and TRBJ2-1, with 9 bases that match TRBD2. CDR1 and CDR2 (germline): SGHDT, YYEEEE. The CDR3 spans 17 residues. With 4 bases clipped from V and 7 bases from J, the junction kept 15 bases outside the gene matches. The CDR3 reads CASSGSTGLAFENEQFF. CDR3 DNA: TGTGCCAGCAGCGGATCGACGGGACTAGCTTTCGAGAATGAGCAGTTCTTC. Based on the CDR3 plus reference TRBV5-6 and TRBJ2-1, the full variable domain is DAGVTQSPTHLIKTRGQQVTLRCSPKSGHDTVSWYQQALGQGPQFIFQYYEEEERQRGNFPDRFSGHQFPNYSSELNVNALLLGDSALYLCASSGSTGLAFENEQFFGPGTRLTVL.

The chain employs TRBV6-5 and TRBJ1-3; no firm D call. V was cut by 6 bases and J by 2 bases, with 5 bases left in between. CDR3 length equals 12 residues. Germline V gene data show CDR1 as MNHEY and CDR2 as SVGAGI. For the CDR3, the DNA is TGTGCCAGCAGAACACCTGGAAACACCATATATTTT. This translates into CASRTPGNTIYF.

The rearrangement links TRBV6-2 or TRBV6-3 to TRBJ1-2, with TRBD1 matching 9 bases. CDR1 is MNHEY and CDR2 is SVGEGT in the germline V gene. This CDR3 has 15 residues. Germline trimming cut 0 bases from V and 5 bases from J; bases unmatched to any gene: 4. CDR3 DNA sequence: TGTGCCAGCAGTTACTCGGACAGGGGAAGTTATGGCTACACCTTC. This encodes CASSYSDRGSYGYTF.

J is TRBJ1-2 and V is TRBV29-1; D is uncertain. Germline-derived CDR1 and CDR2 are SQVTM and ANQGSEA. The CDR3 has 13 residues. The V end lost 0 bases, the J end lost 8 bases, and 13 bases lay between the germline ends. CDR3 bases: TGCAGCGTTGAAGAACAAACGCAGGAAGGCTACACCTTC. Protein sequence: CSVEEQTQEGYTF. Full variable domain (remainder filled in from reference TRBV29-1 and TRBJ1-2): SAVISQKPSRDICQRGTSLTIQCQVDSQVTMMFWYRQQPGQSLTLIATANQGSEATYESGFVIDKFPISRPNLTFSTLTVSNMSPEDSSIYLCSVEEQTQEGYTFGSGTRLTVV.

The chain carries TRBV18 and TRBJ1-1; 7 nucleotides agree with TRBD1. The germline V gene has CDR1 KGHSH and CDR2 LQKENI. V shed 5 bases and J 4 bases; nucleotides not matched to a gene: 7. The CDR3 is made up of 14 amino acids. The CDR3 DNA reads as TGTGCCAGCTCAACTAGGGACAGTAGCACTGAAGCTTTCTTT. Protein sequence: CASSTRDSSTEAFF.

This chain links TRBV5-6 with TRBJ1-5; TRBD1 is a possible D gene (5 bases). The CDR3 consists of 16 residues. Germline CDR1 SGHDT, CDR2 YYEEEE. The V and J ends lost 1 base and 6 bases respectively, with 17 bases between them. CDR3: CASSLLRDAGAQPQHF. In nucleotides, the CDR3 is TGTGCCAGCAGCTTGCTCCGGGACGCCGGGGCTCAGCCCCAGCATTTT.

This sequence joins TRBV3-1 (or the pseudogene TRBV3-2) and TRBJ1-1, with 10 bases that match TRBD1. Germline assignment: CDR1 LGHDT and CDR2 YNNKEL (reference sequence). V dropped 5 bases and J dropped 4; count of bases not matched to a gene: 1. The CDR3 length is 13 residues. CDR3: CASSWDRGTEAFF. DNA for the CDR3: TGTGCCAGCAGCTGGGACAGGGGCACTGAAGCTTTCTTT.

V and J are TRBV7-2 and TRBJ1-5, with TRBD1 matching over 7 bases. Germline V gene data show CDR1 as SGHTA and CDR2 as FQGNSA. This CDR3 region has 15 residues. V dropped 4 bases and J dropped 12; count of bases not matched to a gene: 15. The CDR3 spells CASSSSPGTEARQHF. The DNA of the CDR3 is TGTGCCAGCAGCTCTAGTCCCGGGACAGAGGCGCGCCAGCATTTT.

The genes are TRBV2 and TRBJ2-3; D is undetermined. Trimming pared 5 bases from V and 5 bases from J, leaving 5 bases between. The CDR3 extends over 11 amino acids. The V gene's germline CDR1 is SNHLY and CDR2 FYNNEI. The CDR3 here is CASSYGDTQYF. In DNA form, the CDR3 reads TGTGCCAGCAGTTACGGAGATACGCAGTATTTT.

This clone was picked up one time. The rearrangement uses TRBV24-1 and TRBJ2-3; D may correspond to TRBD1 or TRBD2 (6 bases each). The CDR3 spans 15 residues. Germline CDR1 and CDR2: KGHDR and SFDVKD. Trimming took 6 bases from V and 5 from J, leaving 17 bases between them. This CDR3 is CATSRGTFLGDTQYF. The CDR3 bases are TGTGCCACCAGTAGGGGGACTTTCTTAGGAGATACGCAGTATTTT.

The V and J genes are TRBV6-5 and TRBJ1-5, with 7 bases lining up with TRBD1. In germline, CDR1 is MNHEY, CDR2 SVGAGI. V trimming: 0 bases; J trimming: 5 bases; junction bases outside the gene matches: 4. The CDR3 is 15 residues long. The CDR3 sequence is CASSYSTGSDQPQHF. The CDR3 DNA reads TGTGCCAGCAGTTACTCGACAGGGTCCGATCAGCCCCAGCATTTT.

This rearrangement joins TRBV5-6 to TRBJ2-1; D ambiguous. The CDR3 spans 15 residues. Trimming left V 0 bases short and J 9 bases short, with 16 bases between. Germline-derived CDR1 and CDR2 are SGHDT and YYEEEE. CDR3 nucleotide sequence: TGTGCCAGCAGCTTGGGTAGCCTTACCGGGCCTGAGCAGTTCTTC. Its translation is CASSLGSLTGPEQFF.

The chain combines TRBV5-4 with TRBJ1-1, with D tentatively TRBD1 (6 bases). Deletions cut 2 bases from V and 10 bases from J, with 15 bases between. Germline V gene lookup returns CDR1 SGHNT and CDR2 YYREEE (reference sequence). The CDR3 is made up of 13 amino acids. The CDR3 DNA sequence: TGTGCCAGCAGCTTAAGATCAATCAGGGGAGCTTTCTTT. Its protein product is CASSLRSIRGAFF.

V gene TRBV9 combines with J gene TRBJ1-1, with no clear D. From germline, CDR1 is SGDLS and CDR2 YYNGEE. The CDR3 loop spans 14 amino acids. V gave up 0 bases and J gave up 1 base, with 7 bases separating them. Here the CDR3 DNA reads TGTGCCAGCAGCGTAGCGCAGTCGAACACTGAAGCTTTCTTT. Translating it yields CASSVAQSNTEAFF.

A remark on this clone: The junction does not match germline at one end; this may be a read error. The chain joins TRBV4-3 to TRBJ2-7, with unresolved D. Germline CDR1 reads LGHNA; CDR2 reads YSLEER. The CDR3 length is 14 residues. CDR3 sequence reads: CASSHSLDGYEQYF. CDR3 nucleotide sequence: TGCGCCAGCAGCCACTCTTTGGACGGCTACGAGCAATACTTC.

This clone has more than one count but fewer than ten. The chain employs TRBV10-3 and TRBJ1-1; D gene unclear. This CDR3 contains 13 residues. The germline V and J ends were trimmed by 5 bases and 3 bases, with 10 bases remaining between them. The germline V gene has CDR1 ENHRY and CDR2 SYGVKD. CDR3 amino acids: CAISIGDDTEAFF. The CDR3 DNA is TGTGCCATCAGTATCGGCGACGACACTGAAGCTTTCTTT.

The J gene is TRBJ1-4, the V gene TRBV7-6, with 9 bases aligning to TRBD1. The germline V gene has CDR1 SGHVS and CDR2 FNYEAQ. The ends lost 5 bases at V and 8 bases at J; junction bases unmatched: 6. The CDR3 contains 14 residues. This chain's CDR3 is CASSADRGREKLFF. The CDR3 DNA follows: TGTGCCAGCAGCGCGGACAGGGGAAGAGAAAAACTGTTTTTT.

The V gene is TRBV5-1, the J gene TRBJ1-2; D possibly corresponds to TRBD1 (5 bases). The CDR3 extends over 14 amino acids. With 0 bases removed from V and 6 bases from J, the gap between germline ends came to 12 bases. Germline V gene data show CDR1 as SGHRS and CDR2 as YFSETQ. The CDR3 sequence: CASSLGRGRDGYTF. The DNA of the CDR3 is TGCGCCAGCAGCTTGGGAAGGGGTCGGGATGGCTACACCTTC. Based on the CDR3 plus reference TRBV5-1 and TRBJ1-2, the full variable domain is KAGVTQTPRYLIKTRGQQVTLSCSPISGHRSVSWYQQTPGQGLQFLFEYFSETQRNKGNFPGRFSGRQFSNSRSEMNVSTLELGDSALYLCASSLGRGRDGYTFGSGTRLTVV.